This T cell receptor beta chain comes out of a study of OX40 agonist ivuxolimab in advanced cancers. Study-wide context: Dose-escalation patients suffered from hepatocellular carcinoma, melanoma, renal cell or head and neck cancer. Three patients, one with hepatocellular carcinoma and two with cutaneous melanoma, achieved partial responses. Study outcomes and limitations: CD4+ and CD8+ blood T cells expanded clonally by week 6 at 0.1 to 3.0 mg/kg.

CDR1 and CDR2 from the germline V gene are SGHVS and FQNEAQ. J was trimmed by 1 base and V by 5 bases; bases with no gene match: 0. The CDR3 consists of 14 residues. About this clone: Antigen unknown.

Clones were read by immunoSEQ multiplex PCR, and TCRdb kept only the in-frame ones, dropping some. This sample has roughly 23,000 clones, with approximately 85% found just once. This chain connects TRBV7-8 to TRBJ2-1; 9 bases agree with TRBD2. Sequencing was performed on CD4+ or CD8+ T cells sorted from blood, taken in a trial of the OX40 agonist ivuxolimab. The origin of this receptor is an adult with an advanced solid tumor such as melanoma, head and neck, liver or kidney cancer. CDR3 sequence (DNA): TGTGCCAGCAGCGCGGGGGGGTCCTACAATGAGCAGTTCTTC. Protein product: CASSAGGSYNEQFF.